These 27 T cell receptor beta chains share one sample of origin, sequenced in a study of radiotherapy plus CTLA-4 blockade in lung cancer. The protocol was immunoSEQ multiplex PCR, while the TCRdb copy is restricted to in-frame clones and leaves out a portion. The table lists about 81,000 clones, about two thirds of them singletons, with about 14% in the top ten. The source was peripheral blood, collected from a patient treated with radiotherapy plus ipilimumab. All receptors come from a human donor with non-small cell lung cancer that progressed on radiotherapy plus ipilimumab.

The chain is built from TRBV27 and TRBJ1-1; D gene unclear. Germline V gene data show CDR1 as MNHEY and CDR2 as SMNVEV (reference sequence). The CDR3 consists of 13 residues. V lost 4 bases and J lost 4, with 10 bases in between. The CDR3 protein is CASSSLTSTEAFF. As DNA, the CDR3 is TGTGCCAGCAGTTCCCTAACCAGCACTGAAGCTTTCTTT.

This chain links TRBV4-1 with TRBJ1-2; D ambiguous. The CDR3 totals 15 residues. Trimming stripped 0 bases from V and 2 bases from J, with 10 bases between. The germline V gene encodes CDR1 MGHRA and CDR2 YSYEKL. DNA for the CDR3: TGCGCCAGCAGCCAAGATTCGGCAGGAAACTATGGCTACACCTTC. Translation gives CASSQDSAGNYGYTF.

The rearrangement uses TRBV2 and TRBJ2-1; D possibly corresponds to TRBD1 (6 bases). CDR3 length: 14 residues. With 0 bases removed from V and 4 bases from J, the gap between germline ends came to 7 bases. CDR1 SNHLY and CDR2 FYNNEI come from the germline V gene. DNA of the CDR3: TGTGCCAGCAGTGAAGCGGGGGCTTACAATGAGCAGTTCTTC. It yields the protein CASSEAGAYNEQFF.

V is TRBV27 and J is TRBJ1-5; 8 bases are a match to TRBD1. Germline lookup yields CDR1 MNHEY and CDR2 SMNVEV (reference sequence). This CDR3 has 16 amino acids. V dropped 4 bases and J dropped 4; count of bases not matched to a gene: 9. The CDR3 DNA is TGTGCCAGCAGTTCCTCCGGGACAGGACTAAATCAGCCCCAGCATTTT. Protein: CASSSSGTGLNQPQHF.

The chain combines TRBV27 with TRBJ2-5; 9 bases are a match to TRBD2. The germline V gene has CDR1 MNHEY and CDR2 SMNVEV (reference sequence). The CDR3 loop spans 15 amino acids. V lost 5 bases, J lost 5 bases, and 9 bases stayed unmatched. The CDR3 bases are TGTGCCAGCAGTATCGTAGCGGGAGATGTTGAGACCCAGTACTTC. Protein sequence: CASSIVAGDVETQYF.

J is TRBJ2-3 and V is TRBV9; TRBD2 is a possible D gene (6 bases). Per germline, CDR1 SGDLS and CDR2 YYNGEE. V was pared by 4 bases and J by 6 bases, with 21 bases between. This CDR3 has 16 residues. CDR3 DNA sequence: TGTGCCAGCAGCCCCCCCGGGGGTGCCCCTACCGATACGCAGTATTTT. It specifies CASSPPGGAPTDTQYF.

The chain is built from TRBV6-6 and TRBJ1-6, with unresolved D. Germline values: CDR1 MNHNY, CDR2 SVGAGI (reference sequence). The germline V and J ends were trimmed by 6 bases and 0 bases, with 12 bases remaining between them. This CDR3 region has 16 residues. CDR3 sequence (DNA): TGTGCCAGCAGAAAGCAGGATAGCTCCTATAATTCACCCCTCCACTTT. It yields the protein CASRKQDSSYNSPLHF.

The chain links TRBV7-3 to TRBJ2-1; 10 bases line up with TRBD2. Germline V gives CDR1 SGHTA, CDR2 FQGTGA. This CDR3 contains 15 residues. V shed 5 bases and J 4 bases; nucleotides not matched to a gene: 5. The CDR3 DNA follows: TGTGCCAGCAGCCCTCTAGCGGGGGCGTACAATGAGCAGTTCTTC. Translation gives CASSPLAGAYNEQFF.

The DNA of the CDR3 is TGTGCCATCCCTTTTATGGACAGGGAAGAAAAATATGGCTACACCTTC. It specifies CAIPFMDREEKYGYTF. V is TRBV7-9 and J is TRBJ1-2; 8 nucleotides line up with TRBD1. Trimming took 10 bases from V and 5 from J; bases not matched to a gene: 18. The CDR3 totals 16 residues. The germline V gene encodes CDR1 SEHNR and CDR2 FQNEAQ (reference sequence). Supplemented by reference TRBV7-9 and TRBJ1-2, the full variable domain reads DTGVSQNPRHKITKRGQNVTFRCDPISEHNRLYWYRQTLGQGPEFLTYFQNEAQLEKSRLLSDRFSAERPKGSFSTLEIQRTEQGDSAMYLCAIPFMDREEKYGYTFGSGTRLTVV.

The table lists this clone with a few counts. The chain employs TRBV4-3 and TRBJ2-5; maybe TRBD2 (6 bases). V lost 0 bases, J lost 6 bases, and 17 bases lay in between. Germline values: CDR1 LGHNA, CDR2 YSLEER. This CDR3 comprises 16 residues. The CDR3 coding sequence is TGCGCCAGCAGCCAAGATGTCCGGGGGTTGCGTAAGACCCAGTACTTC. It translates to CASSQDVRGLRKTQYF.

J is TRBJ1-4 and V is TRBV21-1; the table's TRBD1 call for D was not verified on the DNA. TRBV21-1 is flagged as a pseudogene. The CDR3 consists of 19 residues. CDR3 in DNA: TGTGCCAGCAGCACCTTCGCCGGGACAGGGGCCTCCGGGGGAGAAAAACTGTTTTTT. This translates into CASSTFAGTGASGGEKLFF.

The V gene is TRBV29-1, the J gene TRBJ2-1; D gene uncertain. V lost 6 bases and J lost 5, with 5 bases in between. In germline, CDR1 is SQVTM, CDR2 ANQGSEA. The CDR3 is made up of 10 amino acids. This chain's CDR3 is CSVANNEQFF. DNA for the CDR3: TGCAGCGTGGCTAACAATGAGCAGTTCTTC.

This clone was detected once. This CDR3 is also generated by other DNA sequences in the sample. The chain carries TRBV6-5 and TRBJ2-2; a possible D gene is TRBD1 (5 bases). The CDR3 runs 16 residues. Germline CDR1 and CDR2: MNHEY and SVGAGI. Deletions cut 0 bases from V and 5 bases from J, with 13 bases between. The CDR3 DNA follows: TGTGCCAGCAGTTACTCATTCGCCCAGGGAACCGGGGAGCTGTTTTTT. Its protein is CASSYSFAQGTGELFF.

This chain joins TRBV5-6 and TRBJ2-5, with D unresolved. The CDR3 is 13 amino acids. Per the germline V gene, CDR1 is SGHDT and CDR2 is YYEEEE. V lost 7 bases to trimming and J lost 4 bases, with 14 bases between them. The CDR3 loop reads CASGYGSLETQYF. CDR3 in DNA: TGTGCCAGCGGATACGGGTCCTTAGAGACCCAGTACTTC.

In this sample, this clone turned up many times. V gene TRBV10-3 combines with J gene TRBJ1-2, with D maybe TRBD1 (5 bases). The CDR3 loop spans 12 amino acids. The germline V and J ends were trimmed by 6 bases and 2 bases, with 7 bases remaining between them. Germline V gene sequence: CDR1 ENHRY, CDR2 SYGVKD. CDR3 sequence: CAISAGNYGYTF. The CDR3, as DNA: TGTGCCATCAGCGCAGGGAACTATGGCTACACCTTC.

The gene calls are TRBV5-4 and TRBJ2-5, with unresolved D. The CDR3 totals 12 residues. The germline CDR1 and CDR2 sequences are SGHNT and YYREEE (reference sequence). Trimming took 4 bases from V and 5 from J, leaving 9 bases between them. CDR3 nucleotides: TGTGCCAGCAGCCCGATTGGCGAGACCCAGTACTTC. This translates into CASSPIGETQYF. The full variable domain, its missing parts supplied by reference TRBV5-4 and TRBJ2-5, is ETGVTQSPTHLIKTRGQQVTLRCSSQSGHNTVSWYQQALGQGPQFIFQYYREEENGRGNFPPRFSGLQFPNYSSELNVNALELDDSALYLCASSPIGETQYFGPGTRLLVL.

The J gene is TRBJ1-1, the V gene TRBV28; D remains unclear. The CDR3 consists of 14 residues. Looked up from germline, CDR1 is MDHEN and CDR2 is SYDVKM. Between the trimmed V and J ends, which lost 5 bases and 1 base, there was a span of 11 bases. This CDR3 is CASSDRTGNTEAFF. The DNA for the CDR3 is TGTGCCAGCAGTGACCGGACGGGGAACACTGAAGCTTTCTTT.

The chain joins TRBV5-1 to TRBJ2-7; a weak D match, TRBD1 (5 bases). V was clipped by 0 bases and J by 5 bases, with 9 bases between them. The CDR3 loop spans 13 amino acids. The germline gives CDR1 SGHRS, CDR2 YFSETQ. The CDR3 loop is CASSLEDSNEQYF. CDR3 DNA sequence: TGCGCCAGCAGCTTGGAAGACAGTAACGAGCAGTACTTC.

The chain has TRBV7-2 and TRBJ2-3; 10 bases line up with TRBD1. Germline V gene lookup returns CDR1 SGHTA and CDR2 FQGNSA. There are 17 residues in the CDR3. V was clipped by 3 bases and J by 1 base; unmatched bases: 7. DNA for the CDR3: TGTGCCAGCAGCTTCCCTGGGACAGGGGATGGCACAGATACGCAGTATTTT. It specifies CASSFPGTGDGTDTQYF.

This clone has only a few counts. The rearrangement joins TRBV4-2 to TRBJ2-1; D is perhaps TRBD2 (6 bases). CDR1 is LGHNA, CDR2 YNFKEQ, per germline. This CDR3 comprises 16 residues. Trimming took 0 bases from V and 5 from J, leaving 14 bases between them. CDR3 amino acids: CASSQDKGTVHNEQFF. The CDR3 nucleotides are TGTGCCAGCAGCCAAGATAAGGGGACTGTACACAATGAGCAGTTCTTC.

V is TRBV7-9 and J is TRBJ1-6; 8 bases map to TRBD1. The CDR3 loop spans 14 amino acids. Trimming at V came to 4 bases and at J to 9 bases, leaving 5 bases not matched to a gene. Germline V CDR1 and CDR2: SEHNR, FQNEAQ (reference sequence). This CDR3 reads CASSSGQGGSPLHF. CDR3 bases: TGTGCCAGCAGCTCAGGACAGGGTGGTTCACCCCTCCACTTT.

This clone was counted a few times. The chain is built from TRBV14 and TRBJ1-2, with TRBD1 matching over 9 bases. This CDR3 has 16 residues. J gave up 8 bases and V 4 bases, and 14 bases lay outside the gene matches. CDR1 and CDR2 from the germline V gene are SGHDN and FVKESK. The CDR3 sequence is CASSPLKPTGGSGYTF. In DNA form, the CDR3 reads TGTGCCAGCAGCCCCTTAAAACCCACAGGGGGCTCAGGCTACACCTTC.

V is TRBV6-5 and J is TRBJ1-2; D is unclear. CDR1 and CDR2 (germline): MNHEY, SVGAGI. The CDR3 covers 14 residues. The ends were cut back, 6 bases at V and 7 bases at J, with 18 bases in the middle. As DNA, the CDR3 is TGTGCCAGCAGATCGATTATGGAGTCGGCTGGCTACACCTTC. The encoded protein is CASRSIMESAGYTF.

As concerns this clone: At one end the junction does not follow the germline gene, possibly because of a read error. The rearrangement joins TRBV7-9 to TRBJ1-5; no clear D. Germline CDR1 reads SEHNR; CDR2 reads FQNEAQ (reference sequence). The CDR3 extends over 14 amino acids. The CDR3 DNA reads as TGTGCCAGCAGCTTGGCCAGCCCTAATCAGACCCAGCATTTT. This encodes CASSLASPNQTQHF.

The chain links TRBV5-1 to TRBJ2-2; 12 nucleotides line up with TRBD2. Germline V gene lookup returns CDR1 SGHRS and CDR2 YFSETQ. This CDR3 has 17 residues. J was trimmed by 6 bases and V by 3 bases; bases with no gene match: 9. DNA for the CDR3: TGCGCCAGCAGCTGGGGGCTAGCGGGAGGGCCCCCCGGGGAGCTGTTTTTT. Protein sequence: CASSWGLAGGPPGELFF.

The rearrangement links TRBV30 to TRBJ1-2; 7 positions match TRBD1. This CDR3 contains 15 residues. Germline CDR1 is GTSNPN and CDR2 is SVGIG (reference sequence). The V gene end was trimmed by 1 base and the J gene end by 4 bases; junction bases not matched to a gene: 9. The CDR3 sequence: CAWSAGTETLYGYTF. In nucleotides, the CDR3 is TGTGCCTGGAGTGCCGGGACAGAGACTCTCTATGGCTACACCTTC.

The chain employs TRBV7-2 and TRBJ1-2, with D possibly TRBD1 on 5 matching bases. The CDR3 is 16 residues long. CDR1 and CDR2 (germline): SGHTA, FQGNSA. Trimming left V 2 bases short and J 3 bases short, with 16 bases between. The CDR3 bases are TGTGCCAGCAGCTTAACCGCCGGGCGGGGCCACTATGGCTACACCTTC. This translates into CASSLTAGRGHYGYTF.